This T cell receptor beta chain was captured in a study of T cells in Graves' hyperthyroidism and ophthalmopathy. On the study more broadly: Before any treatment, at initial diagnosis, peripheral blood was collected. Study-level results: Stable hyperthyroidism was separated from ophthalmopathy by a model based on 13 V-J features. Most thyroid clonotypes expanded above 0.001 were also detected in blood.

Authors of the study amplified TCR beta CDR3 regions from RNA transcripts. A set of HTBI primers served as the primers for a first-round RT-PCR of the TCR CDR3. TCRdb recomputed calls from the multiplex PCR reads with MiXCR, one row per CDR3 protein. The table lists 700,000 to 950,000 distinct CDR3 sequences, over 35% of them singletons. Diagnoses were established using clinical symptoms, serum thyroxine and TRAb, thyroid ultrasound and orbital computed tomography. This clonotype was observed a handful of times. The target antigen is unknown. Trimming pared 0 bases from V and 2 bases from J, leaving 7 bases between. The CDR3 consists of 14 residues. The germline CDR1 and CDR2 sequences are MNHEY and SMNVEV (reference sequence).

What was sequenced was blood. The chain carries TRBV27 and TRBJ1-2; no reliable D call. The sequence came from a woman aged 40 to 50 with Graves' hyperthyroidism. The CDR3 nucleotides are TGTGCCAGCAGTTTATCTCGGATAAACTATGGCTACACCTTC. Translation: CASSLSRINYGYTF.